A single sample is the source of the 25 T cell receptor beta chains below, sequenced in a study of regulatory T cells in long-lasting Graves disease (dated by TCRdb to the early 2020s). Libraries were prepared through multiplex PCR. Sequencing instrument: Illumina HiSeq 4000. CDR3 regions were amplified by Arm-PCR with iRepertoire HTBI primers to construct TCR beta libraries. TCRdb took the public reads, trimmed them with fastp at Q25, ran MiXCR for clone calling and kept in-frame beta chains. When rows share a CDR3 protein, they turn into one entry using the most common DNA and genes. Here the sample has about 540,000 distinct CDR3 sequences; roughly 14% occur a single time. The top ten clones comprise roughly 9.7% of the sample. The sample's time point label is to be understood as: newly diagnosed GD, antithyroid drugs for less than 3 months. RNA was extracted from PBMCs in TRIzol for both TCR sequencing and RNA sequencing.

The same specimen was also included in a second study, on T cells in Graves' hyperthyroidism and ophthalmopathy.

Sequences were derived from peripheral blood mononuclear cells (PBMCs), sampled at new diagnosis, from a patient treated with antithyroid drugs. The origin of the receptors is a man under 40 with Graves disease. Donor details come from another sample of the same person, matched by shared clones.

This clonotype was detected many times. The V and J genes are TRBV12-3 or TRBV12-4 and TRBJ2-5, with D perhaps matching TRBD1 or TRBD2 (5 bases each). V was clipped by 5 bases and J by 10 bases, with 14 bases between them. This CDR3 spans 12 amino acids. The CDR3: CASSKDGTVQYF. CDR3 sequence (DNA): TGTGCCAGCAGTAAGGACGGGACGGTCCAGTACTTC.

Remarks on this clonotype: A much larger clone differs by one base, so this may be a read error. V and J are TRBV27 and TRBJ2-1; D might be TRBD2 (6 bases). CDR3 length: 15 residues. Looked up from germline, CDR1 is MNHEY and CDR2 is SMNVEV (reference sequence). CDR3 nucleotides: TGTGCCAGCAGTTTTAGCGGCCTCTCCTACAATGGGCAGTTCTTC. This sequence encodes CASSFSGLSYNGQFF.

This clonotype was observed many times. The chain joins TRBV5-1 to TRBJ2-3, with D tentatively TRBD2 (6 bases). Deletions cut 0 bases from V and 5 bases from J, with 13 bases between. This CDR3 contains 15 residues. Germline V gene lookup returns CDR1 SGHRS and CDR2 YFSETQ. The CDR3 loop is CASSLEYGRGDTQYF. CDR3 coding DNA: TGCGCCAGCAGCTTGGAGTACGGGAGAGGAGATACGCAGTATTTT.

This clonotype appeared a few times. This chain links TRBV29-1 with TRBJ1-2, with TRBD1 matching over 8 bases. Germline-derived CDR1 and CDR2 are SQVTM and ANQGSEA. This CDR3 spans 14 amino acids. Unmatched junction bases numbered 8, after V lost 6 bases and J lost 2 bases. The CDR3 reads CSVLGTGPNYGYTF. CDR3 bases: TGCAGCGTATTAGGGACAGGCCCGAACTATGGCTACACCTTC.

The V gene is TRBV20-1, the J gene TRBJ1-2; D is unclear. Germline lookup yields CDR1 DFQATT and CDR2 SNEGSKA (reference sequence). V lost 5 bases and J 2 bases, leaving 6 bases between the germline ends. There are 11 residues in the CDR3. The CDR3 nucleotides are TGCAGTGCTGGGTCGAACTATGGCTACACCTTC. Translated: CSAGSNYGYTF.

This clonotype appeared many times. The V and J genes are TRBV6-1 and TRBJ1-1; tentative D call: TRBD1 (5 bases). CDR1 MNHNS and CDR2 SASEGT come from the germline V gene. The V end lost 3 bases, the J end lost 3 bases, and 8 bases lay between the germline ends. CDR3 length equals 13 residues. CDR3 amino acids: CASSDRADTEAFF. The CDR3 nucleotides are TGTGCCAGCAGTGACAGGGCCGACACTGAAGCTTTCTTT.

The chain links TRBV7-3 to TRBJ2-3, with D uncertain. CDR1 and CDR2 from the germline V gene are SGHTA and FQGTGA. With 6 bases removed from V and 2 bases from J, the gap between germline ends came to 6 bases. The CDR3 runs to 12 residues. CDR3 amino acids: CASRAATDTQYF. The CDR3 bases are TGTGCCAGCAGGGCCGCCACAGATACGCAGTATTTT.

This clonotype was detected only a few times. The J gene is TRBJ2-7, the V gene TRBV30; TRBD1 aligns across 10 bases. V shed 7 bases and J 5 bases; nucleotides not matched to a gene: 14. The CDR3 extends over 15 amino acids. The germline V gene has CDR1 GTSNPN and CDR2 SVGIG (reference sequence). CDR3: CAFQSSSTGGNEQYF. The DNA of the CDR3 is TGTGCCTTTCAGTCTAGTTCGACAGGGGGCAACGAGCAGTACTTC.

Regarding this clonotype: Since a much larger clone is just one base distant, this may be a read error. The chain joins TRBV27 to TRBJ1-2; 7 bases map to TRBD1. This CDR3 is built from 15 residues. The V gene's germline CDR1 is MNHEY and CDR2 SMNVEV (reference sequence). CDR3 sequence (DNA): TGTGCCAGCAGTTTCTCGGAGACAGGGACCTATGGCTACGCCTTC. Translated, it gives CASSFSETGTYGYAF.

This clonotype showed up many times. At one of its ends the junction is not consistent with the germline gene, which may arise from a read error. The chain is built from TRBV12-3 or TRBV12-4 and TRBJ1-4; maybe TRBD1 (5 bases). This CDR3 spans 15 amino acids. CDR3 nucleotide sequence: TGCGCCAGCAGTCTCGCCGGGACGTTAAGTGAAAAACTGTTTTTT. It is translated as CASSLAGTLSEKLFF.

The sample holds a few counts of this clonotype. The rearrangement links TRBV7-8 to TRBJ1-5, with TRBD1 as a possible D gene (6 bases). This CDR3 is built from 17 residues. Germline CDR1 SGHVS, CDR2 FQNEAQ. CDR3 nucleotide sequence: TGTGCGCAAACGACAGGCCATGCCTTGGGGGGCAATCAGCCCCAGCATTTT. The encoded protein is CAQTTGHALGGNQPQHF.

This clonotype was detected only a few times. The chain has TRBV18 and TRBJ2-3; tentatively, D is TRBD1 (5 bases). Trimming took 0 bases from V and 2 from J, leaving 15 bases between them. CDR3 length: 17 amino acids. Germline V gives CDR1 KGHSH, CDR2 LQKENI. CDR3 amino acids: CASSPPRSRANTDTQYF. The CDR3 DNA reads as TGTGCCAGCTCACCACCTAGGTCCAGGGCGAACACAGATACGCAGTATTTT.

This clonotype was observed a few times. This chain links TRBV20-1 with TRBJ2-3; D may be TRBD2 (6 bases). Germline V CDR1 and CDR2: DFQATT, SNEGSKA (reference sequence). The CDR3 spans 14 residues. Trimming left V 4 bases short and J 2 bases short, with 13 bases between. Written as DNA, the CDR3 is TGCAGTGCTAATCCATTAGCGGTCACAGATACGCAGTATTTT. Its protein is CSANPLAVTDTQYF.

About this clonotype itself: The junction and the germline gene differ at one end; a read error may be behind it. V is TRBV18 and J is TRBJ2-1; D is ambiguous. The V gene's germline CDR1 is KGHSH and CDR2 LQKENI. This CDR3 contains 14 residues. The CDR3 region has the DNA TGTGCCACCTCACGGGCAGTCGAAAGCAATGAGCAGTTCTTC. Its protein is CATSRAVESNEQFF.

This clonotype came up a few times. The chain employs TRBV7-2 and TRBJ2-2; D is undetermined. The V end was cut by 5 bases, the J end by 0 bases, with 7 bases between. Germline CDR1 is SGHTA and CDR2 is FQGNSA. CDR3 length: 14 residues. The chain's CDR3 is CASSLHTNTGELFF. In DNA, the CDR3 is TGTGCCAGCAGCCTACACACGAACACCGGGGAGCTGTTTTTT.

This clonotype was observed at least ten times. V usage is TRBV6-1 and J usage is TRBJ1-1; D gene uncertain. The CDR3 is 14 residues long. The V end lost 6 bases, the J end lost 0 bases, and 11 bases lay between the germline ends. Germline loops: CDR1 MNHNS, CDR2 SASEGT. CDR3 DNA: TGTGCCAGCAGCCCCTGGGTCCTGAACACTGAAGCTTTCTTT. Translated, it gives CASSPWVLNTEAFF.

At least ten counts were recorded for this clonotype. The genes are TRBV5-1 and TRBJ2-7, with D perhaps TRBD1 (5 bases). The CDR3 consists of 15 residues. CDR1 and CDR2 from the germline V gene are SGHRS and YFSETQ. With 6 bases removed from V and 2 bases from J, the gap between germline ends came to 18 bases. The CDR3 coding sequence is TGCGCCAGCACCCTGACAGCATTTTCCCCCTACGAGCAGTACTTC. Its protein product is CASTLTAFSPYEQYF.

This clonotype was detected ten times or more. V gene TRBV15 combines with J gene TRBJ2-1; D tentatively reads TRBD1 or TRBD2 (5 bases each). V was cut by 1 base and J by 11 bases, with 9 bases left in between. CDR1 is LNHNV and CDR2 is YYDKDF in the germline V gene (reference sequence). The CDR3 runs to 12 residues. The CDR3 DNA follows: TGTGCCACCAGCAGAGGAGGGGAGAAGCAGTTCTTC. Amino acids: CATSRGGEKQFF.

This clonotype was seen at least ten times. Written as DNA, the CDR3 is TGCAGTGCTAGGCCGACTAGCGGCTACAATGAGCAGTTCTTC. Residues: CSARPTSGYNEQFF. The chain has TRBV20-1 and TRBJ2-1, with TRBD2 matching over 9 bases. Germline V gene data show CDR1 as DFQATT and CDR2 as SNEGSKA (reference sequence). V shed 3 bases and J 3 bases; nucleotides not matched to a gene: 3. This CDR3 contains 14 residues.

The genes are TRBV6-1 and TRBJ2-1; D perhaps matches TRBD2 (5 bases). V dropped 6 bases and J dropped 3 bases, with 18 bases sitting between them. Germline V CDR1 and CDR2: MNHNS, SASEGT. CDR3 length equals 16 residues. CDR3 sequence reads: CASRISVHLGYNEQFF. The CDR3 nucleotides are TGTGCCAGCAGGATTAGCGTCCACCTGGGCTACAATGAGCAGTTCTTC.

This clonotype appeared many times. This rearrangement joins TRBV11-2 to TRBJ2-5; D remains unclear. Germline values: CDR1 SGHAT, CDR2 FQNNGV. V dropped 5 bases and J dropped 5 bases, with 9 bases sitting between them. The CDR3 has 12 residues. The CDR3 sequence: CASSPGVETQYF. As DNA, the CDR3 is TGTGCCAGCAGCCCCGGAGTGGAGACCCAGTACTTC.

This clonotype was found a few times. This sequence joins TRBV2 and TRBJ1-6; 7 bases map to TRBD1. With 5 bases clipped from V and 4 bases from J, the junction kept 5 bases outside the gene matches. This CDR3 spans 15 amino acids. Germline V gene data show CDR1 as SNHLY and CDR2 as FYNNEI. The CDR3 DNA is TGTGCCAGCAGTAACAGGGGCGGTTATAATTCACCCCTCCACTTT. This gives the protein CASSNRGGYNSPLHF.

This clonotype has just a few counts. V is TRBV4-1 and J is TRBJ1-4; D is ambiguous. Trimming cost V 0 bases and J 3 bases, with 8 bases left between them. In germline, CDR1 is MGHRA, CDR2 YSYEKL. The CDR3 consists of 15 residues. In DNA, the CDR3 is TGCGCCAGCAGCCAAGATAGGTGGTCTAATGAAAAACTGTTTTTT. Its protein product is CASSQDRWSNEKLFF.

This chain joins TRBV24-1 and TRBJ2-1; D not resolved. Germline V gene data show CDR1 as KGHDR and CDR2 as SFDVKD. This CDR3 contains 12 residues. Deletions cut 9 bases from V and 6 bases from J, with 11 bases between. CDR3 nucleotides: TGTGCCACCTCCAAAGGCCCCAATGAGCAGTTCTTC. Translating gives CATSKGPNEQFF.

This chain connects TRBV28 to TRBJ1-1, with TRBD1 identical over 7 bases. This CDR3 region has 16 residues. Per germline, CDR1 MDHEN and CDR2 SYDVKM. V trimming: 4 bases; J trimming: 1 base; junction bases outside the gene matches: 9. The DNA for the CDR3 is TGTGCCAGCAGTTACTCGGAGGGACAGACGAACACTGAAGCTTTCTTT. Residues: CASSYSEGQTNTEAFF.